These T cell receptor beta chains were read from a single sample in a study of cytotoxic CD8 clonotypes in ibrutinib-treated CLL. Sequencing used immunoSEQ multiplex PCR; TCRdb keeps in-frame clones, though not all of them. Of around 200,000 clones listed, roughly 65% are singletons. Source: PBMCs, taken after 12 months of ibrutinib treatment. Receptors originate from a human donor with chronic lymphocytic leukemia. Both conserved end residues are part of each CDR3. The D gene is left open where the match is weak. Clone size is not always given. Where it is, it says once, few, many or a class for expanded clones.

abundance: -
j_gene: TRBJ1-6
d_gene: -
v_gene: TRBV4-2
CDR3nt: TGTGCCAGCAGCCAAGGGGCGGCGGGCTATAATTCACCCCTCCACTTT
CDR3aa: CASSQGAAGYNSPLHF

abundance: many
j_gene: TRBJ2-1
d_gene: -
v_gene: TRBV7-8
CDR3nt: TGTGCCAGCAGCTTAGTGAGCGTGTACAATGAGCAGTTCTTC
CDR3aa: CASSLVSVYNEQFF

abundance: -
j_gene: TRBJ1-3
d_gene: -
v_gene: TRBV30
CDR3nt: TGTGCCTGGACTTCCTTGGGGTTCACTGGAAACACCATATATTTT
CDR3aa: CAWTSLGFTGNTIYF

abundance: -
j_gene: TRBJ2-1
d_gene: TRBD2
v_gene: TRBV2
CDR3nt: TGTGCCAGCGGCGCTAGCGGGAGGCATGAGCAGTTCTTC
CDR3aa: CASGASGRHEQFF

abundance: -
j_gene: TRBJ1-2
d_gene: TRBD1
v_gene: TRBV4-3
CDR3nt: TGCGCCAGCAGCCAAAGGGACAGGCTTAACTATGGCTACACCTTC
CDR3aa: CASSQRDRLNYGYTF

abundance: -
j_gene: TRBJ2-3
d_gene: -
v_gene: TRBV7-2
CDR3nt: TGTGCCAGCAGCTTTGGGGGGAGTACCGGGGAGTATTTT
CDR3aa: CASSFGGSTGEYF

abundance: few
j_gene: TRBJ1-2
d_gene: -
v_gene: TRBV25-1
CDR3nt: TGTGCCAGCAGTGTGGGGGTTGGCTACACCTTC
CDR3aa: CASSVGVGYTF

abundance: -
j_gene: TRBJ2-7
d_gene: TRBD2
v_gene: TRBV7-2
CDR3nt: TGTGCCAGCAGCTTTCGTAGCGGGAGAGAATCGTGGTACTTC
CDR3aa: CASSFRSGRESWYF

abundance: -
j_gene: TRBJ2-1
d_gene: TRBD1
v_gene: TRBV6-1
CDR3nt: TGTGCCAGCATTCCCGGGACAGGGGCCCTCTTCGAGCAGTTCTTC
CDR3aa: CASIPGTGALFEQFF

abundance: -
j_gene: TRBJ2-7
d_gene: TRBD1
v_gene: TRBV30
CDR3nt: TGTGCCTGGAGTTCTAGGGACAGGGGCTACTACGAGCAGTACTTC
CDR3aa: CAWSSRDRGYYEQYF

abundance: few
j_gene: TRBJ1-6
d_gene: TRBD1
v_gene: TRBV2
CDR3nt: TGTGCCAGCAGCTTCAGGGGGTCCTATAATTCACCCCTCCACTTT
CDR3aa: CASSFRGSYNSPLHF

abundance: -
j_gene: TRBJ2-7
d_gene: -
v_gene: TRBV25-1
CDR3nt: TGTGCCAGCAGTTCCCCCAGGAGGGGATCCTACGAGCAGTACTTC
CDR3aa: CASSSPRRGSYEQYF

abundance: -
j_gene: TRBJ2-1
d_gene: -
v_gene: TRBV5-4
CDR3nt: TGTGCCAGCAGCTTCGGCCGTAAGCAGGGATACAATGAGCAGTTCTTC
CDR3aa: CASSFGRKQGYNEQFF

abundance: -
j_gene: TRBJ2-5
d_gene: -
v_gene: TRBV7-5
CDR3nt: TGTGCCAGAAGCGCCCCTGGACAGGCCCAAGAGACCCAGTACTTC
CDR3aa: CARSAPGQAQETQYF

abundance: -
j_gene: TRBJ1-2
d_gene: -
v_gene: TRBV4-1
CDR3nt: TGCGCCAGCAGCCAAGGGCAGGGGACAAACTATGGCTACACCTTC
CDR3aa: CASSQGQGTNYGYTF

abundance: -
j_gene: TRBJ2-2
d_gene: TRBD2
v_gene: TRBV12-5
CDR3nt: TGTGCTAGTGGTTCCCTTAGCGGGAGGGACACCGGGGAGCTGTTTTTT
CDR3aa: CASGSLSGRDTGELFF

abundance: once
j_gene: TRBJ1-5
d_gene: -
v_gene: TRBV27
CDR3nt: TGTGCCAGCAGTCCGGCCGGGAGCAATCAGCCCCAGCATTTT
CDR3aa: CASSPAGSNQPQHF

abundance: -
j_gene: TRBJ1-2
d_gene: -
v_gene: TRBV5-8
CDR3nt: TGTGCCAGCAGCTTGAGTGGGGGAGCCTACTATGGCTACACCTTC
CDR3aa: CASSLSGGAYYGYTF

abundance: -
j_gene: TRBJ1-2
d_gene: -
v_gene: TRBV30
CDR3nt: TGTGCCTGGAGGCCCGGGGTTGGCTACACCTTC
CDR3aa: CAWRPGVGYTF

abundance: many
j_gene: TRBJ1-3
d_gene: -
v_gene: TRBV14
CDR3nt: TGTGCCAGCAGCCCACAGGGTTTCAAGAACACCATATATTTT
CDR3aa: CASSPQGFKNTIYF

abundance: few
j_gene: TRBJ1-5
d_gene: -
v_gene: TRBV5-1
CDR3nt: TGCGCCAGCAGCCCAGGATCGATGGGGCAGCCCCAGCATTTT
CDR3aa: CASSPGSMGQPQHF

abundance: -
j_gene: TRBJ2-1
d_gene: -
v_gene: TRBV9
CDR3nt: TGTGCCAGCAACCGGGAGAACGCCTACAATGAGCAGTTCTTC
CDR3aa: CASNRENAYNEQFF

abundance: -
j_gene: TRBJ2-7
d_gene: TRBD1
v_gene: TRBV29-1
CDR3nt: TGCAGCCCCCTCCGGGACAGGGGGCTTTTCGAGCAGTACTTC
CDR3aa: CSPLRDRGLFEQYF

abundance: -
j_gene: TRBJ2-7
d_gene: TRBD1
v_gene: TRBV4-1
CDR3nt: TGCGCCAGCAGCCAAGCCGTGGACAGGGGATACGAGCAGTACTTC
CDR3aa: CASSQAVDRGYEQYF

abundance: -
j_gene: TRBJ1-4
d_gene: TRBD1
v_gene: TRBV19
CDR3nt: TGTGCCAGTAGTGATGGACAGGGAGTAGCTAATGAAAAACTGTTTTTT
CDR3aa: CASSDGQGVANEKLFF

abundance: -
j_gene: TRBJ1-1
d_gene: -
v_gene: TRBV18
CDR3nt: TGTGCCAGCTCACAAGATCTGTCTAGGTCCACTGAAGCTTTCTTT
CDR3aa: CASSQDLSRSTEAFF

abundance: few
j_gene: TRBJ1-2
d_gene: -
v_gene: TRBV6-5
CDR3nt: TGTGCCAGCAGTTACGAGGCAGGGGTCAACTATGGCTACACCTTC
CDR3aa: CASSYEAGVNYGYTF

abundance: -
j_gene: TRBJ1-2
d_gene: -
v_gene: TRBV6-6
CDR3nt: TGTGCCAGCAGACCGGACGGTCGGGGAGGTGGCTACACCTTC
CDR3aa: CASRPDGRGGGYTF

abundance: few
j_gene: TRBJ1-4
d_gene: -
v_gene: TRBV4-3
CDR3nt: TGCGCCAGCAGCCAAACCAACCTTGTTAATGAAAAACTGTTTTTT
CDR3aa: CASSQTNLVNEKLFF

abundance: -
j_gene: TRBJ2-1
d_gene: TRBD2
v_gene: TRBV30
CDR3nt: TGTGCCTGGAGTGTAGGCCAACCCGGGAGGAATGAGCAGTTCTTC
CDR3aa: CAWSVGQPGRNEQFF

abundance: -
j_gene: TRBJ2-7
d_gene: -
v_gene: TRBV29-1
CDR3nt: TGCAGCGTTGAAGGGGGGCCGATTCTCGAGCAGTACTTC
CDR3aa: CSVEGGPILEQYF

abundance: -
j_gene: TRBJ1-2
d_gene: TRBD1
v_gene: TRBV9
CDR3nt: TGTGCCAGCAGCGTAGGGACAGGGCCTGACTATGGCTACACCTTC
CDR3aa: CASSVGTGPDYGYTF

abundance: -
j_gene: TRBJ1-2
d_gene: -
v_gene: TRBV5-1
CDR3nt: TGCGCCAGCAGCTTGGCAGAACTTAACTATGGCTACACCTTC
CDR3aa: CASSLAELNYGYTF

abundance: many
j_gene: TRBJ2-7
d_gene: TRBD1
v_gene: TRBV11-2
CDR3nt: TGTGCCAGCAGCCTACAGGGGCTCGAGCAGTACTTC
CDR3aa: CASSLQGLEQYF

abundance: -
j_gene: TRBJ1-6
d_gene: -
v_gene: TRBV9
CDR3nt: TGTGCCAGCAGCCCTCGGGACCGGAGCTCCTATAATTCACCCCTCCACTTT
CDR3aa: CASSPRDRSSYNSPLHF

abundance: -
j_gene: TRBJ1-3
d_gene: -
v_gene: TRBV4-1
CDR3nt: TGCGCCAGCAGCCCCGTGGGGGGGAACACCATATATTTT
CDR3aa: CASSPVGGNTIYF

abundance: -
j_gene: TRBJ1-2
d_gene: TRBD1
v_gene: TRBV5-4
CDR3nt: TGTGCCAGCAGCGGACGACAGGGCCACCTATCTGGCTACACCTTC
CDR3aa: CASSGRQGHLSGYTF

abundance: -
j_gene: TRBJ1-1
d_gene: -
v_gene: TRBV15
CDR3nt: TGTGCCACCAGCAGAGGGAAAGGACCGGGCGGTGCTGAAGCTTTCTTT
CDR3aa: CATSRGKGPGGAEAFF

abundance: -
j_gene: TRBJ2-5
d_gene: -
v_gene: TRBV5-1
CDR3nt: TGCGCCAGCAGCTTGGGTAATGGGGGGATGGAGACCCAGTACTTC
CDR3aa: CASSLGNGGMETQYF

abundance: -
j_gene: TRBJ2-7
d_gene: -
v_gene: TRBV7-2
CDR3nt: TGTGCCAGCAGTCTCCAGGGTGTCCACGAGCAGTACTTC
CDR3aa: CASSLQGVHEQYF

abundance: few
j_gene: TRBJ1-5
d_gene: -
v_gene: TRBV30
CDR3nt: TGTGCCTGGAGTGGGGGACTACCGCATTTT
CDR3aa: CAWSGGLPHF